This entry features one T cell receptor (beta chain) sequence. Its antigen is currently not known. This may be a read error, as it is one base from a much larger clone. The CDR3 end shows no conserved phenylalanine or tryptophan, and so a read error is likely. Ends included, the CDR3 has 13 residues. CDR3 DNA is the only sequence kept; it has 39 bases, read in frame from the first base. The germline V gene (reference sequence) yields DFQATT for CDR1 and SNEGSKA for CDR2. V is pared back by 4 bases and J by 1 base, with 10 bases lying between the germline termini. This specimen comes from a study of glioma-infiltrating T cells (dated by TCRdb to about 2016). Regarding the complete study: The low-grade gliomas were WHO grade II oligodendrogliomas or astrocytomas, while the glioblastomas were WHO grade IV tumors sampled at initial diagnosis rather than at recurrent diagnosis. The paired cohort was made up of three low-grade glioma patients, about 8 primary glioblastoma patients and three non-glioma patients who contributed non-neoplastic brain tissue. To gauge divergence between tissue and blood T-cell populations, every tissue-infiltrating repertoire was compared against the peripheral blood repertoire from the same patient. Sequencing of TCR alpha- and beta-chain repertoires was performed on glioma tissue, on non-neoplastic brain tissue, and on matched peripheral blood mononuclear cells. Before surgery, glioma patients were given dexamethasone for six or fewer days. Sequencing coverage of 4.5- to 10-fold of roughly one million peripheral T cells was targeted for blood libraries. The investigation overall reported the following: VJ-independent divergence between tissue and blood was lower than expected in non-neoplastic patients but higher than expected in all gliomas, particularly low-grade gliomas. Small numbers underpinned the group comparisons: roughly eight glioblastoma patients, three low-grade glioma patients and three non-neoplastic patients. Patients with low tissue-blood divergence were marked by a signature set of shared blood CDR3 motifs, and that set was depleted in highly divergent patients. Very few CDR3 sequences were shared between tissue and blood, attributed to high CDR3 diversity and limited sampling.

The iRepertoire nested amplicon-rescue multiplex PCR (arm-PCR) platform was used to amplify TCR alpha and beta CDR3 regions from RNA. One-step reverse transcription and amplification used about 95-400 ng of tissue mRNA or PBMC total RNA as input. Following bead purification, Illumina adapters were added by a secondary multiplex PCR, and libraries between 200 and 400 bp were gel-purified. Libraries carried internal 6-nucleotide barcodes used for demultiplexing. The libraries were sequenced on an Illumina MiSeq using 2x220 or 2x250 nucleotide paired-end reads. In the authors' own workflow: FLASH 1.2.11 was used to merge paired reads, and BWA-MEM then aligned the reads to the GRCh37 human genome before TRA and TRB reads were extracted. An IMGT-derived reference of cassette sequences and CDR3 motifs, with pseudogenes included, was used for V and J assignment. Reads were translated in three frames, and productive CDR3s were defined as those with a C...FGXG motif and no stop codons. A clonotype was defined as a unique combination of a V-J cassette pair and a CDR3 amino acid sequence. Reads were filtered by Hamming distance, thresholded by each sample's sequence error rate in mapped regions. The public reads were quality trimmed at Q25 with fastp and then assembled into clones with MiXCR by TCRdb, keeping productive beta chains. CDR3 protein duplicates are merged, each entry listing the most common genes and DNA. TCRdb assigned the V and J calls; the authors' analysis was not used. Present in this sample are around 390,000 distinct CDR3 sequences, around 38% of which were seen just once. Approximately 12% of the sample belongs to the ten largest clones.

Surgical brain or tumor specimens were cryofrozen in liquid nitrogen immediately after resection, and peripheral blood cells were collected concurrently. The TCR comes from a human donor with low-grade glioma or glioblastoma, undergoing nonglioma brain surgery, or in good health (not recorded which). The sequencing sample was made of glioma tissue, nonneoplastic brain tissue, or PBMCs (not recorded which). The chain is encoded by TRBV20-1 joined to TRBJ2-5; the D gene cannot be resolved reliably. For the CDR3, the sequence is CSATDGPQETQYL. At the DNA level, the sequence is TGCAGTGCTACGGACGGACCCCAAGAGACCCAGTACCTC.